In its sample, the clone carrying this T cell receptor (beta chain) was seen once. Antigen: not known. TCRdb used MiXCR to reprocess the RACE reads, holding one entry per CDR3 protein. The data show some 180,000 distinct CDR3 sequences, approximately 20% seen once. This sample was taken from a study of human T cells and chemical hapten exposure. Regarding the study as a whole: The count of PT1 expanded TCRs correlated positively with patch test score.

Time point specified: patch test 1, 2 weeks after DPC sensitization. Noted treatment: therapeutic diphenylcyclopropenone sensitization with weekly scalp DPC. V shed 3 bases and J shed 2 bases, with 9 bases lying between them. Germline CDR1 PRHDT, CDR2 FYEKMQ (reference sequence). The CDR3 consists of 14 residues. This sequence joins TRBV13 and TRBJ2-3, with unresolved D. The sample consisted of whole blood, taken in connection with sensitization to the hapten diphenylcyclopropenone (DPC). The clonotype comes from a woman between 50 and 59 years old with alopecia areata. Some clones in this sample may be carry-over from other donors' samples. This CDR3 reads CASSFMTDTDTQYF. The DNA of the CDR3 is TGTGCCAGCAGCTTCATGACTGACACAGATACGCAGTATTTT. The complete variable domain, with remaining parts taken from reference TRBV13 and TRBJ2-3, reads AAGVIQSPRHLIKEKRETATLKCYPIPRHDTVYWYQQGPGQDPQFLISFYEKMQSDKGSIPDRFSAQQFSDYHSELNMSSLELGDSALYFCASSFMTDTDTQYFGPGTRLTVL.